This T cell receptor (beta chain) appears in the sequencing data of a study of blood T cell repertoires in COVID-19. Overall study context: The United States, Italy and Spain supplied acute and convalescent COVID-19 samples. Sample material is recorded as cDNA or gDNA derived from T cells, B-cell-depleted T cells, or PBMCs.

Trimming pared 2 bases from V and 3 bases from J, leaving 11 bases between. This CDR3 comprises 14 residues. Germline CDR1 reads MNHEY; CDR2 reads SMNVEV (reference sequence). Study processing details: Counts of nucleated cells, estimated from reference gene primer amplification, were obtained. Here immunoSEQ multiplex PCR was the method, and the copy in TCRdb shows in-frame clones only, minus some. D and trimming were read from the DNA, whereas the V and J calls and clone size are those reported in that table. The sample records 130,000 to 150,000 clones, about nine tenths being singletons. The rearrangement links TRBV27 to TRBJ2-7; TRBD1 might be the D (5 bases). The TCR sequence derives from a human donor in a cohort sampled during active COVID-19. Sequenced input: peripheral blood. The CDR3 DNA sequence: TGTGCCAGCAGTTTAGGAAGCAGGGTCTACGAGCAGTACTTC. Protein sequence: CASSLGSRVYEQYF.